This entry lists 16 T cell receptor beta chains sequenced from one sample in a study of shared clonotypes between healthy human individuals. Profiling relied on immunoSEQ multiplex PCR, and the TCRdb table lists in-frame clones only, not all of them. This sample has approximately 2,200,000 clones, with approximately 94% found just once. CD45RO-negative, CCR7-positively selected cells formed the naive CD8 fraction, excluding terminally differentiated effector memory CD45RA+ cells. The sample consisted of naive CD8+ T cells from PBMCs. The receptors were sampled from a man aged 18-30 years in good health. Some clones in this sample may be carry-over from other donors' samples.

In the case of this clone: Other DNA sequences in the sample encode the same CDR3. The genes are TRBV19 and TRBJ2-1; D possibly corresponds to TRBD1 (6 bases). V was cut by 5 bases and J by 4 bases, with 9 bases left in between. This CDR3 is 13 amino acids long. CDR1 is LNHDA, CDR2 SQIVND, per germline (reference sequence). CDR3 nucleotides: TGTGCCAGTAGTCGGGACAATTACAATGAGCAGTTCTTC. The encoded protein is CASSRDNYNEQFF.

This chain connects TRBV4-1 to TRBJ1-3; weak D call: TRBD1 (6 bases). V lost 4 bases to trimming and J lost 4 bases, with 11 bases between them. The CDR3 extends over 14 amino acids. Germline CDR1 MGHRA, CDR2 YSYEKL. CDR3 in amino acids: CASSPLTGGNTIYF. CDR3 sequence (DNA): TGCGCCAGCAGCCCCCTGACAGGAGGAAACACCATATATTTT.

The gene calls are TRBV28 and TRBJ2-7; D unresolved. Trimming left V 2 bases short and J 0 bases short, with 17 bases between. CDR3 size: 17 residues. Looked up from germline, CDR1 is MDHEN and CDR2 is SYDVKM. CDR3 protein: CASSLIASSPSSYEQYF. CDR3 bases: TGTGCCAGCAGTTTAATCGCCAGCAGTCCTAGCTCCTACGAGCAGTACTTC.

The chain combines TRBV6-1 with TRBJ2-1; D call uncertain. This CDR3 has 17 amino acids. Germline V gives CDR1 MNHNS, CDR2 SASEGT. Trimming pared 0 bases from V and 7 bases from J, leaving 19 bases between. CDR3 sequence reads: CASSEAFGFIKMNEQFF. DNA for the CDR3: TGTGCCAGCAGTGAAGCGTTTGGTTTTATCAAAATGAATGAGCAGTTCTTC.

This sequence joins TRBV20-1 and TRBJ1-3; D unresolved. Germline loops: CDR1 DFQATT, CDR2 SNEGSKA (reference sequence). Between the trimmed V and J ends, which lost 0 bases and 8 bases, there was a span of 5 bases. The CDR3 has 11 residues. This CDR3 is CSARDGYTIYF. The CDR3 DNA follows: TGCAGTGCTAGAGATGGGTACACCATATATTTT.

This clone was seen a single time. The CDR3 DNA reads TGCGCCAGCAGCCCCCCGGGCACAGATACGCAGTATTTT. Translated: CASSPPGTDTQYF. The V call is TRBV4-1, the J call TRBJ2-3, with D unclear. V lost 4 bases and J 1 base, leaving 6 bases between the germline ends. The CDR3 extends over 13 amino acids. Germline V gene data show CDR1 as MGHRA and CDR2 as YSYEKL.

The rearrangement joins TRBV5-5 to TRBJ2-7; 9 bases match TRBD1. The CDR3 consists of 16 residues. Germline CDR1 reads SGHKS; CDR2 reads YYEKEE (reference sequence). V shed 1 base and J 4 bases; nucleotides not matched to a gene: 9. Here the CDR3 reads CASSLYLTGGPYEQYF. The CDR3 coding sequence is TGTGCCAGCAGCTTGTACTTGACAGGGGGACCTTACGAGCAGTACTTC.

This clone was seen once. The V gene is TRBV7-2, the J gene TRBJ1-5; 10 bases align to TRBD1. With V trimmed by 4 bases and J by 6 bases, 12 bases remained unmatched. Germline-derived CDR1 and CDR2 are SGHTA and FQGNSA. The CDR3 sequence is 17 residues long. DNA for the CDR3: TGTGCCAGCAGCTCCCGTCCGGGACAGGGGAAAAGTCAGCCCCAGCATTTT. It is translated as CASSSRPGQGKSQPQHF.

V usage is TRBV9 and J usage is TRBJ2-5; 9 nucleotides align to TRBD2. CDR1 and CDR2 from the germline V gene are SGDLS and YYNGEE. CDR3 length: 18 amino acids. J was trimmed by 5 bases and V by 4 bases; bases with no gene match: 18. The CDR3 spells CASSIRGGGRAPNETQYF. As DNA, the CDR3 is TGTGCCAGCAGCATCCGTGGGGGCGGGAGGGCCCCTAACGAGACCCAGTACTTC.

The chain couples TRBV14 to TRBJ2-7; 12 bases match TRBD1. V dropped 0 bases and J dropped 9; count of bases not matched to a gene: 6. The CDR3 covers 15 residues. The germline CDR1 and CDR2 sequences are SGHDN and FVKESK. The CDR3 sequence: CASSQEGDRGLLQYF. In DNA form, the CDR3 reads TGTGCCAGCAGCCAAGAGGGGGACAGGGGGCTGTTGCAGTACTTC.

The chain has TRBV6-6 and TRBJ2-2, with TRBD2 matching 12 bases. J lost 6 bases, V lost 6 bases, and 5 bases had no gene match. This CDR3 is built from 15 residues. The germline CDR1 and CDR2 sequences are MNHNY and SVGAGI (reference sequence). The CDR3 is CASRTSGRPAGELFF. In DNA form, the CDR3 reads TGTGCCAGCAGGACTAGCGGGAGACCGGCCGGGGAGCTGTTTTTT.

This chain uses TRBV27 with TRBJ2-1; D is possibly TRBD1 or TRBD2 (5 bases each). V was cut by 5 bases and J by 10 bases, with 18 bases left in between. The CDR3 sequence is 14 residues long. The germline V gene has CDR1 MNHEY and CDR2 SMNVEV (reference sequence). The CDR3 spells CASSVTGTPREQFF. CDR3 DNA sequence: TGTGCCAGCAGTGTAACCGGGACCCCGAGGGAGCAGTTCTTC.

The chain is built from TRBV4-1 and TRBJ2-7; D is unclear. This CDR3 contains 15 residues. V was pared by 4 bases and J by 6 bases, with 19 bases between. Germline loops: CDR1 MGHRA, CDR2 YSYEKL. CDR3 sequence reads: CASSLLVHSTGEQYF. Here the CDR3 DNA reads TGCGCCAGCAGCCTTCTGGTCCATTCGACGGGCGAGCAGTACTTC.

V and J are TRBV7-9 and TRBJ2-7, with 10 bases that match TRBD2. CDR3 length equals 17 residues. V gave up 5 bases and J gave up 4 bases; unmatched junction bases: 14. Per germline, CDR1 SEHNR and CDR2 FQNEAQ (reference sequence). CDR3 nucleotide sequence: TGTGCCAGCAGCGGGCCGGAGGAGCGGGAGGGCCCTTACGAGCAGTACTTC. Translation: CASSGPEEREGPYEQYF.

The chain employs TRBV5-6 and TRBJ1-1; 7 bases are a match to TRBD1. CDR3 size: 13 residues. Germline trimming cut 4 bases from V and 4 bases from J; bases unmatched to any gene: 4. Germline lookup yields CDR1 SGHDT and CDR2 YYEEEE. The CDR3 spells CASSGDSSTEAFF. CDR3 bases: TGTGCCAGCAGCGGGGACAGTTCCACTGAAGCTTTCTTT.

This clone was seen a handful of times. This chain links TRBV27 with TRBJ2-7; D possibly corresponds to TRBD1 (5 bases). The length of the CDR3 is 15 residues. Trimming pared 7 bases from V and 6 bases from J, leaving 22 bases between. The V gene's germline CDR1 is MNHEY and CDR2 SMNVEV (reference sequence). The CDR3 sequence: CASNSHNRSSAEQYF. The CDR3 DNA follows: TGTGCCAGCAATAGCCACAACAGGAGTTCGGCCGAGCAGTACTTC.